This T cell receptor beta chain appears in the sequencing data of a study of human T cells and chemical hapten exposure. For the study at large: The scalp of each patient received a weekly diphenylcyclopropenone dose for the full roughly 26-week study.

The CDR3 is made up of 16 amino acids. Germline V gene sequence: CDR1 MNHEY, CDR2 SVGEGT. With V trimmed by 5 bases and J by 4 bases, 8 bases remained unmatched. A single record per CDR3 protein comes from TCRdb applying MiXCR to the RACE reads. The data show roughly 150,000 distinct CDR3 sequences, with approximately 12% seen just once and 1.1% to 1.5% held by the top ten. The time point here: patch test 2, 6 weeks after DPC sensitization. Specified treatment: therapeutic diphenylcyclopropenone sensitization with weekly scalp DPC. Blood sampling occurred before each patch-test application. This clonotype was detected a few times.

The sample was whole blood, taken in connection with sensitization to the hapten diphenylcyclopropenone (DPC). This receptor was obtained from a woman aged 45-59 years with alopecia areata. Some clones in this sample may be carry-over from other donors' samples. The chain links TRBV6-2 or TRBV6-3 to TRBJ2-1, with 10 bases matching TRBD2. In DNA form, the CDR3 reads TGTGCCAGCAGTCCCCCCCCTAGCGGGGGTTACAATGAGCAGTTCTTC. It translates to CASSPPPSGGYNEQFF.